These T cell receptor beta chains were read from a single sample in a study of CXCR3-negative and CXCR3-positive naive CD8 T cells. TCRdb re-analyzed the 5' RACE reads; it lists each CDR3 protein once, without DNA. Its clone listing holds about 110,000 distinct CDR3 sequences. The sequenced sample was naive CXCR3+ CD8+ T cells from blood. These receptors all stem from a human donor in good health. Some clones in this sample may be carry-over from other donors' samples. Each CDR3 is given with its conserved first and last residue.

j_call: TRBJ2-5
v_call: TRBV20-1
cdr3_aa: CSAREEAGLYETQYF

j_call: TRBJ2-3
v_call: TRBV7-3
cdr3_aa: CASSPPRTGWGTDTQYF

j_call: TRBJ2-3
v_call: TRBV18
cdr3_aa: CASSPPGAGEDTQYF

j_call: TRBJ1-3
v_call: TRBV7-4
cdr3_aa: CASRLRDIPGNTIYF

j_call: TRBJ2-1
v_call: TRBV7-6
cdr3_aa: CASSLTVIDEQFF

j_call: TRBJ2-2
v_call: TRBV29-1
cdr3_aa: CSVDRQGTGELFF

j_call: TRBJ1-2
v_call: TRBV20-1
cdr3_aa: CSADSPGTGIGGYTF

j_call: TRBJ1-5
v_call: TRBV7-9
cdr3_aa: CASSLGQGQPQHF

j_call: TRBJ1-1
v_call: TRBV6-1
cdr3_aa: CATGQGPNTEAFF

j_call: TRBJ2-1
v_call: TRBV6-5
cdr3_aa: CASSYSVAGGLGEQFF

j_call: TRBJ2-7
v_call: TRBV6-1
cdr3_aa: CASSELGTGSYEQYF

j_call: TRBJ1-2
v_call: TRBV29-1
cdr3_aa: CSVDLLQGSIYGYTF

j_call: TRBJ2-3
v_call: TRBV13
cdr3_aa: CASSRGTDTDTQYF

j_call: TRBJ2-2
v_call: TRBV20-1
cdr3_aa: CSARELGDGELFF

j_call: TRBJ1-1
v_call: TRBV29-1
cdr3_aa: CSVVGVGGLNTEAFF

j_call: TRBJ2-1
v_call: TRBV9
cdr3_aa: CASSVDGGYEQFF

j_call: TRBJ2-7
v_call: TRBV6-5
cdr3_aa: CASSLRDSPSYEQYF

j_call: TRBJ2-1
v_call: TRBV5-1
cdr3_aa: CASSFLVLDEQFF

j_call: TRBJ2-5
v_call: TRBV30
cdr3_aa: CARSGLADEETQYF

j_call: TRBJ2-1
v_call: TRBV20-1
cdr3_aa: CSAIPADSYNEQFF

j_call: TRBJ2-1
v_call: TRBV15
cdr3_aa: CATSMLAINEQFF

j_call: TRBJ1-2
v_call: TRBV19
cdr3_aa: CASRDPDRGQGYGYTF

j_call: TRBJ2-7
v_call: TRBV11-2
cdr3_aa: CASSFGTGAYEQYF

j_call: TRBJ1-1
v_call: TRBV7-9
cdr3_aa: CASSLPNSEAFF